This is a list of T cell receptor beta chains from one sample in a study of CD8 T cells in Susac syndrome. TCRdb reanalysed the immunoSEQ multiplex PCR reads using MiXCR and keeps one entry per CDR3 protein. Here the sample spans some 190,000 distinct CDR3 sequences, about 95% being singletons. Sequencing input: CD4+ T cells from PBMCs. These receptors were taken from a human donor in good health. Both conserved end residues are part of each CDR3. Each record gives: V gene, J gene, D gene, clone size, CDR3 DNA, CDR3 protein. The D gene is left open where the match is weak. Rows may omit the clone size; those that give it use once, few, many or a size class.

V: TRBV28; J: TRBJ2-3; D: TRBD1; size: -; DNA: TGTGCCAGCAGCTTAACAGGGGTAACTACAGATACGCAGTATTTT; CDR3: CASSLTGVTTDTQYF
V: TRBV5-6; J: TRBJ2-7; D: -; size: -; DNA: TGTGCCAGCAGCTTGGGGGGACCTAGGAGCTACGGGCAGTACTTC; CDR3: CASSLGGPRSYGQYF
V: TRBV30; J: TRBJ1-1; D: -; size: -; DNA: TGTGCCTGGAGTCGGAGAGGGTGGGTGAACACTGAAGCTTTCTTT; CDR3: CAWSRRGWVNTEAFF
V: TRBV7-8; J: TRBJ1-1; D: TRBD1; size: -; DNA: TGTGCCAGCAGCTTTGGGGACGGGACAGCCCTTCTGGAAGCTTTCTTT; CDR3: CASSFGDGTALLEAFF
V: TRBV24-1; J: TRBJ2-1; D: TRBD1; size: -; DNA: TGTGCCACCAGTGTCGGACAGGGGATGTCAAATGAGCAGTTCTTC; CDR3: CATSVGQGMSNEQFF
V: TRBV7-2; J: TRBJ1-1; D: -; size: -; DNA: TGTGCCAGCAGACCCTCCAGGGGAACTGAAGCTTTCTTT; CDR3: CASRPSRGTEAFF
V: TRBV29-1; J: TRBJ2-5; D: -; size: few; DNA: TGCAGCGTTGGCCAGGGTGAAGAGACCCAGTACTTC; CDR3: CSVGQGEETQYF
V: TRBV9; J: TRBJ2-5; D: -; size: -; DNA: TGTGCCAGCAGCGTAGGGAGTCGTAAGAGAGAGACCCAGTACTTC; CDR3: CASSVGSRKRETQYF
V: TRBV4-3; J: TRBJ1-5; D: -; size: -; DNA: TGCGCCAGCAGCCAAGATCACTGGCAGCTTAATCAGCCCCAGCATTTT; CDR3: CASSQDHWQLNQPQHF
V: TRBV5-1; J: TRBJ2-5; D: -; size: -; DNA: TGCGCCAGCAGCTTGCCCTCCACAGGGTCCCAAGAGACCCAGTACTTC; CDR3: CASSLPSTGSQETQYF
V: TRBV6-2/TRBV6-3; J: TRBJ2-1; D: TRBD2; size: once; DNA: TGTGCCACAGGGGGACTAGCGGGAGTCAGTGAGCAGTTCTTC; CDR3: CATGGLAGVSEQFF
V: TRBV27; J: TRBJ2-1; D: -; size: -; DNA: TGTGCCAGCAGTTCCCGGGACGGCTCCTACAATGAGCAGTTCTTC; CDR3: CASSSRDGSYNEQFF
V: TRBV24-1; J: TRBJ1-1; D: -; size: once; DNA: TGTGCCACCATGGCAGGGGTTAACACTGAAGCTTTCTTT; CDR3: CATMAGVNTEAFF
V: TRBV3-1; J: TRBJ2-1; D: TRBD2; size: -; DNA: TGTGCCAGCAGCCCACGTCCGGCTAGCGGGAGGTACAATGAGCAGTTCTTC; CDR3: CASSPRPASGRYNEQFF
V: TRBV11-2; J: TRBJ1-1; D: TRBD1; size: -; DNA: TGTGCCAGCAGCGTCGACAGGGCAGCTGAAGCTTTCTTT; CDR3: CASSVDRAAEAFF
V: TRBV19; J: TRBJ2-5; D: -; size: -; DNA: TGTGCCAGTAGTCCCACAGGGTCGTGGGAGACCCAGTACTTC; CDR3: CASSPTGSWETQYF
V: TRBV27; J: TRBJ2-1; D: TRBD2; size: -; DNA: TGTGCCAGCAGTCGTCGGGACTACGACAATGAGCAGTTCTTC; CDR3: CASSRRDYDNEQFF
V: TRBV20-1; J: TRBJ2-1; D: -; size: once; DNA: TGCAGTGCTAGAGATCGGGGACACATCTACAATGAGCAGTTCTTC; CDR3: CSARDRGHIYNEQFF
V: TRBV7-2; J: TRBJ2-7; D: TRBD2; size: -; DNA: TGTGCCAGCCGAAAAGCGGGAGCCTACGAGCAGTACTTC; CDR3: CASRKAGAYEQYF
V: TRBV7-9; J: TRBJ2-3; D: -; size: -; DNA: TGTGCCAGCAGCTTAATGGCTACGGCAGATACGCAGTATTTT; CDR3: CASSLMATADTQYF
V: TRBV20-1; J: TRBJ2-7; D: -; size: once; DNA: TGCAGTGCCAGGCGGGACTTATTCTCCTACGAGCAGTACTTC; CDR3: CSARRDLFSYEQYF
V: TRBV6-5; J: TRBJ2-1; D: TRBD1; size: -; DNA: TGTGCCAGCAGTTACGGAGACAGGGGAGTGAATGAGCAGTTCTTC; CDR3: CASSYGDRGVNEQFF
V: TRBV6-2/TRBV6-3; J: TRBJ2-2; D: TRBD2; size: -; DNA: TGTGCCAGCAGTTACGTTGGCGGGAGAGTCACCGGGGAGCTGTTTTTT; CDR3: CASSYVGGRVTGELFF
V: TRBV6-5; J: TRBJ2-7; D: -; size: -; DNA: TGTGCCAGCAGACCAGACTTTAATGGGGCCTACGAGCAGTACTTC; CDR3: CASRPDFNGAYEQYF
V: TRBV19; J: TRBJ1-1; D: -; size: -; DNA: TGTGCCAGTAGTATCGGTTGGGAAACTGAAGCTTTCTTT; CDR3: CASSIGWETEAFF
V: TRBV5-4; J: TRBJ1-1; D: -; size: -; DNA: TGTGCCATCCGGGCCGCGGGGAACACTGAAGCTTTCTTT; CDR3: CAIRAAGNTEAFF
V: TRBV20-1; J: TRBJ1-2; D: TRBD1; size: -; DNA: TGCAGTGTTCATCAGGGGGCTCTCTATGGCTACACCTTC; CDR3: CSVHQGALYGYTF
V: TRBV6-1; J: TRBJ2-1; D: TRBD2; size: -; DNA: TGTGCCAGCAGGTCGACTAGCGGGATCCTAATAAACTCCTACAATGAGCAGTTCTTC; CDR3: CASRSTSGILINSYNEQFF
V: TRBV7-3; J: TRBJ2-1; D: -; size: -; DNA: TGTGCCAGTTATGTGGGCCCTAGTAGGTTCTTC; CDR3: CASYVGPSRFF
V: TRBV18; J: TRBJ2-7; D: -; size: -; DNA: TGTGCCAGCTCACCGTACGGCTACGAGCAGTACTTC; CDR3: CASSPYGYEQYF
V: TRBV30; J: TRBJ2-3; D: TRBD1; size: -; DNA: TGTGCCTGGAGTGACAGGGGAGATACGCAGTATTTT; CDR3: CAWSDRGDTQYF
V: TRBV18; J: TRBJ2-2; D: -; size: -; DNA: TGTGCCAGCTCACCACGGACAGCGCACGGGGAGCTGTTTTTT; CDR3: CASSPRTAHGELFF
V: TRBV3-1; J: TRBJ2-1; D: -; size: -; DNA: TGTGCCAGCAGCCATGACGAGGTAGAGCAGTTCTTC; CDR3: CASSHDEVEQFF
V: TRBV9; J: TRBJ2-6; D: -; size: -; DNA: TGTGCCAGCAGCCCTATACTCGGGGCCAACGTCCTGACTTTC; CDR3: CASSPILGANVLTF
V: TRBV7-8; J: TRBJ2-2; D: TRBD2; size: once; DNA: TGTGCCAGCAGCTTATCCGGAGGGACTAGCCCCACCGGGGAGCTGTTTTTT; CDR3: CASSLSGGTSPTGELFF
V: TRBV20-1; J: TRBJ1-5; D: -; size: -; DNA: TGCAGTGCTAGTACAGGGTTAGATCAGCCCCAGCATTTT; CDR3: CSASTGLDQPQHF
V: TRBV7-2; J: TRBJ1-2; D: TRBD1; size: -; DNA: TGTGCCAGCAGCCCAGAGGGACAGGGGGATTTTGGCTACACCTTC; CDR3: CASSPEGQGDFGYTF
V: TRBV29-1; J: TRBJ1-2; D: -; size: -; DNA: TGCAGCGTGACCAGAGGTCCCGAGTATGGCTACACCTTC; CDR3: CSVTRGPEYGYTF
V: TRBV6-5; J: TRBJ2-6; D: -; size: -; DNA: TGTGCCAGCAGTTACTCCCTCCCCCCTGGGGCCAACGTCCTGACTTTC; CDR3: CASSYSLPPGANVLTF
V: TRBV18; J: TRBJ2-7; D: TRBD1; size: -; DNA: TGTGCCAGCTCACGACAGGGCCACGAGCAGTACTTC; CDR3: CASSRQGHEQYF
V: TRBV3-1; J: TRBJ1-5; D: -; size: -; DNA: TGTGCCAGCAGCCAAGAAATAGGCGGGCCTATGGAGCCCCAGCATTTT; CDR3: CASSQEIGGPMEPQHF
V: TRBV11-1; J: TRBJ2-5; D: TRBD2; size: once; DNA: TGTGCCAGCAGCTCCGGGACTAGCGGGACGGAGACCCAGTACTTC; CDR3: CASSSGTSGTETQYF
V: TRBV20-1; J: TRBJ2-2; D: -; size: -; DNA: TGCAGTGCTCACACGAACACCGGGGAGCTGTTTTTT; CDR3: CSAHTNTGELFF
V: TRBV5-1; J: TRBJ2-5; D: TRBD2; size: -; DNA: TGCGCCAGCAGCTGGAGACTAGCGGAAGAGACCCAGTACTTC; CDR3: CASSWRLAEETQYF